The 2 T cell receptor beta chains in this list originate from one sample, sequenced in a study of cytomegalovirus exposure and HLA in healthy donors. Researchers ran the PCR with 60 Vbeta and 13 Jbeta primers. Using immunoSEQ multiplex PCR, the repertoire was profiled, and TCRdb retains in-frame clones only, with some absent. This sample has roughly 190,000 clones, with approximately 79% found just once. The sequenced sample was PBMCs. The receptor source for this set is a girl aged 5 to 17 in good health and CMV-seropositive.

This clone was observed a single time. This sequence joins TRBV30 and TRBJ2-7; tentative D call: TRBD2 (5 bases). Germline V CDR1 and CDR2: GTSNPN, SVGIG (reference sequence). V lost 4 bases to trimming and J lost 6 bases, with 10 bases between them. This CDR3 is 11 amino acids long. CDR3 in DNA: TGTGCCTGGAACCGGGAATCCGAGCAGTACTTC. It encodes CAWNRESEQYF.

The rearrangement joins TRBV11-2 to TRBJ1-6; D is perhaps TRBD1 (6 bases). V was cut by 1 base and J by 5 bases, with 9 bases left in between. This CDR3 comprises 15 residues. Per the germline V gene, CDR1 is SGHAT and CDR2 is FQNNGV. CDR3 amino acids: CASSLAQGNNSPLHF. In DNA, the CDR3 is TGTGCCAGCAGCTTAGCCCAGGGGAATAATTCACCCCTCCACTTT.